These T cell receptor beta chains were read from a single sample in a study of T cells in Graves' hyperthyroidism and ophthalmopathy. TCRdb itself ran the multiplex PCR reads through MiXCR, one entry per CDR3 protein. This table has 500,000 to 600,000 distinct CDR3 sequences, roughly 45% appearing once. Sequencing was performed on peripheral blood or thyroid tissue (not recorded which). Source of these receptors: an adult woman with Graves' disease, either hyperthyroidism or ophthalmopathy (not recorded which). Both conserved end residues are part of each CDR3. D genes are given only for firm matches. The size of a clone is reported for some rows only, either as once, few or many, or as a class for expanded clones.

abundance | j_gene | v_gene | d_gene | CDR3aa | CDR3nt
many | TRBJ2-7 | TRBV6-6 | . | CASFKGGSYEQYF | TGTGCCAGCTTTAAGGGGGGTTCCTACGAGCAGTACTTC
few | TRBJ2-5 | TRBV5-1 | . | CASSLASANNQETQYF | TGCGCCAGCAGCTTGGCGTCAGCGAACAACCAAGAGACCCAGTACTTC
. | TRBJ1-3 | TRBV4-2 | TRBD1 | CASSRPGQGTGNTIYF | TGTGCCAGCAGCAGACCGGGACAGGGGACTGGAAACACCATATATTTT
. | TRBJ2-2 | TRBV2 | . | CASSELASRGTGELFF | TGTGCCAGCAGTGAACTAGCGAGTCGGGGCACCGGGGAGCTGTTTTTT
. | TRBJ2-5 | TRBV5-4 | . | CASSLAPNLYQETQYF | TGTGCCAGCAGCTTGGCCCCCAACCTGTACCAAGAGACCCAGTACTTC
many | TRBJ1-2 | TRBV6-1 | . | CASRDSWRYTF | TGTGCCAGCAGGGACAGTTGGCGCTACACCTTC
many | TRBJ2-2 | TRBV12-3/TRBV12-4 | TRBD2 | CASAPRSGRAPGELFF | TGTGCCAGTGCCCCCCGAAGCGGGAGGGCCCCCGGGGAGCTGTTTTTT
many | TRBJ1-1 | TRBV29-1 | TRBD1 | CSVTRDSVSLSTEAFF | TGCAGCGTTACTCGGGACAGCGTGTCTTTGAGCACTGAAGCTTTCTTT
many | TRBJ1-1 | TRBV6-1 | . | CASSEILNTEAFF | TGTGCCAGCAGTGAAATCCTGAACACTGAAGCTTTCTTT
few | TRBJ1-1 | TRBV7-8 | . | CASSLLAGRGDF | TGTGCCAGCAGCTTATTGGCGGGCCGCGGGGACTTT
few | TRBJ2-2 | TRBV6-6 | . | CASSYGGWSGELFF | TGTGCCAGCAGTTATGGGGGGTGGAGCGGGGAGCTGTTTTTT
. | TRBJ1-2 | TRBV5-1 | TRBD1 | CASNPGQSYGYTF | TGCGCCAGCAACCCGGGACAGTCTTATGGCTACACCTTC
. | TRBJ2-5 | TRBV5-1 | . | CASMGGMETQYF | TGCGCCAGCATGGGTGGAATGGAGACCCAGTACTTC
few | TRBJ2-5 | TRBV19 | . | CASSIVPSGGAGETQYF | TGTGCCAGTAGTATAGTGCCGTCGGGGGGCGCAGGAGAGACCCAGTACTTC
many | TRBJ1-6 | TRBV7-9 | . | CASSLYTIWNSPLHF | TGTGCCAGCAGCCTCTACACGATTTGGAATTCACCCCTCCACTTT
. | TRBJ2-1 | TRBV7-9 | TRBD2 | CASSRQTSGRDNEQFF | TGTGCCAGCAGTCGCCAGACTAGCGGGAGAGACAATGAGCAGTTCTTC
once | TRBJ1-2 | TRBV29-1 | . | CSVEAGTGYGYTF | TGCAGCGTGGAGGCGGGGACGGGCTATGGCTACACCTTC
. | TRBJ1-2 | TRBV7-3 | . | CASSSSYYDDYTF | TGTGCCAGCAGCTCTTCCTACTACGATGACTACACCTTC
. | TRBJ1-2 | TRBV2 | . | CASRQTYGYTF | TGTGCCAGCAGACAAACCTATGGCTACACCTTC
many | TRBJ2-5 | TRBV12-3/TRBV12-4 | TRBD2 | CASRIAGGTRETQYF | TGTGCCAGCAGAATAGCGGGAGGGACGAGGGAGACCCAGTACTTC
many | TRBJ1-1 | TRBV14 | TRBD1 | CASSSPRGTEAFF | TGTGCCAGCAGCTCACCCAGGGGGACTGAAGCTTTCTTT
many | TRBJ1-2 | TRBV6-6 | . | CASLDRRGYTF | TGTGCCAGCCTAGACAGGCGCGGCTACACCTTC